Shown below are 27 T cell receptor beta chains from a single sample sequenced in a study of cytomegalovirus exposure and HLA in healthy donors. The PCR employed 60 Vbeta primers together with 13 Jbeta primers. The assay was immunoSEQ multiplex PCR, and TCRdb's table has in-frame clones only and misses some. The table has approximately 150,000 clones, approximately 80% seen once. The sample consisted of PBMCs. These receptors were obtained from a woman aged 18-29 years in good health and CMV-seropositive.

This clone came up once. The junction departs from the called germline gene at one end, perhaps through a read error. Other DNA sequences from this sample encode an identical CDR3 as well. In nucleotides, the CDR3 is TGCGCCAGCAGTTACTCACTAGAGGCGGGCACAGATACGCAGTATTTT. Translation gives CASSYSLEAGTDTQYF. This chain links TRBV28 with TRBJ2-3, with D perhaps TRBD2 (5 bases). The CDR3 has 16 amino acids. Germline lookup yields CDR1 MDHEN and CDR2 SYDVKM.

The rearrangement uses TRBV7-2 and TRBJ2-1; 10 positions agree with TRBD2. CDR1 and CDR2 (germline): SGHTA, FQGNSA. CDR3 length: 15 amino acids. The J segment lost 4 bases and the V segment lost 1 base, leaving 1 base of the junction unmatched. CDR3 DNA: TGTGCCAGCAGCTTAGGTAGCGGGGGGTACAATGAGCAGTTCTTC. Residues: CASSLGSGGYNEQFF.

There are a few counts of this clone. The V and J genes are TRBV7-6 and TRBJ1-1; 8 bases align to TRBD1. The germline gives CDR1 SGHVS, CDR2 FNYEAQ. Trimming at V came to 1 base and at J to 4 bases, leaving 8 bases not matched to a gene. The CDR3 covers 16 residues. The CDR3 bases are TGTGCCAGCAGCTTAGGGGGGTGGACAGGGACCACTGAAGCTTTCTTT. The encoded protein is CASSLGGWTGTTEAFF.

This clone was observed a few times. The rearrangement uses TRBV6-4 and TRBJ2-1; 12 nucleotides agree with TRBD2. V lost 6 bases to trimming and J lost 7 bases; unmatched junction nucleotides: 7. Germline V CDR1 and CDR2: MRHNA, SNTAGT. The CDR3 spans 15 residues. Written as DNA, the CDR3 is TGTGCCAGCAGAGCTACTAGCGGGGGGAGTAATGAGCAGTTCTTC. Translated: CASRATSGGSNEQFF.

The genes are TRBV19 and TRBJ2-3; the match to TRBD2 covers 10 bases. J gave up 5 bases and V 10 bases, and 9 bases lay outside the gene matches. The germline V gene has CDR1 LNHDA and CDR2 SQIVND (reference sequence). The CDR3 totals 14 residues. The CDR3 sequence is CATGLADNRDTQYF. As DNA, the CDR3 is TGTGCCACAGGACTAGCGGACAACCGAGATACGCAGTATTTT. Using reference TRBV19 and TRBJ2-3 for the parts outside the CDR3, the full variable domain is DGGITQSPKYLFRKEGQNVTLSCEQNLNHDAMYWYRQDPGQGLRLIYYSQIVNDFQKGDIAEGYSVSREKKESFPLTVTSAQKNPTAFYLCATGLADNRDTQYFGPGTRLTVL.

V is TRBV19 and J is TRBJ1-1; TRBD1 might be the D (6 bases). The CDR3 consists of 16 residues. Germline CDR1 and CDR2: LNHDA and SQIVND (reference sequence). V was clipped by 5 bases and J by 0 bases, with 16 bases between them. CDR3 residues: CASSPPPGGLNTEAFF. In DNA form, the CDR3 reads TGTGCCAGTAGTCCTCCCCCCGGGGGGCTGAACACTGAAGCTTTCTTT.

The J gene is TRBJ1-2, the V gene TRBV7-8; 11 nucleotides agree with TRBD1. The germline gives CDR1 SGHVS, CDR2 FQNEAQ. There are 15 residues in the CDR3. Trimming at V came to 5 bases and at J to 4 bases, leaving 6 bases not matched to a gene. The CDR3 DNA reads as TGTGCCAGCAGCCTACGGGACAGGGGGGGCTATGGCTACACCTTC. Residues: CASSLRDRGGYGYTF.

The chain is built from TRBV4-1 and TRBJ1-3; D remains ambiguous. The CDR3 loop spans 16 amino acids. From germline, CDR1 is MGHRA and CDR2 YSYEKL. V lost 3 bases and J 0 bases, leaving 12 bases between the germline ends. CDR3 residues: CASSHLGRGSGNTIYF. The CDR3 DNA reads TGCGCCAGCAGCCACTTAGGCCGGGGCTCTGGAAACACCATATATTTT.

V and J are TRBV9 and TRBJ2-4; 8 nucleotides match TRBD2. Trimming cost V 0 bases and J 1 base; bases outside gene matches: 9. The CDR3 loop spans 18 amino acids. Germline V gives CDR1 SGDLS, CDR2 YYNGEE. The CDR3 is CASSVGGTRGLAKNIQYF. CDR3 DNA sequence: TGTGCCAGCAGCGTAGGCGGGACTAGGGGACTCGCCAAAAACATTCAGTACTTC.

The table lists this clone with a few counts. This chain links TRBV6-6 with TRBJ2-2; possible D gene TRBD2, 6 bases. The CDR3 totals 16 residues. Per the germline V gene, CDR1 is MNHNY and CDR2 is SVGAGI (reference sequence). V lost 6 bases, J lost 4 bases, and 18 bases lay in between. This chain's CDR3 is CASSTRAPRGTGELFF. The CDR3 DNA sequence: TGTGCCAGCAGCACCAGGGCCCCGCGGGGCACCGGGGAGCTGTTTTTT.

This rearrangement joins TRBV7-8 to TRBJ1-4; 7 positions agree with TRBD1. The CDR3 spans 16 residues. Looked up from germline, CDR1 is SGHVS and CDR2 is FQNEAQ. J was trimmed by 4 bases and V by 1 base; bases with no gene match: 6. The CDR3 loop reads CASSLGVTGVNEKLFF. The CDR3 DNA reads as TGTGCCAGCAGCTTAGGAGTAACAGGGGTTAATGAAAAACTGTTTTTT.

As concerns this clone: The same CDR3 can be traced to other DNA sequences in this sample. The rearrangement uses TRBV10-3 and TRBJ2-2; 7 nucleotides line up with TRBD1. The CDR3 loop spans 15 amino acids. Losses at the gene ends were 4 bases for V and 4 bases for J; bases not matched to a gene: 6. The V gene's germline CDR1 is ENHRY and CDR2 SYGVKD. The CDR3 nucleotides are TGTGCCATCAGTGCTCCACAGGGGACCACCGGGGAGCTGTTTTTT. Protein product: CAISAPQGTTGELFF.

The chain uses TRBV27 and TRBJ2-4, with 9 bases identical to TRBD1. CDR3 length equals 14 residues. V lost 4 bases and J lost 7; bases outside the gene matches: 5. Germline V gene lookup returns CDR1 MNHEY and CDR2 SMNVEV (reference sequence). The CDR3 region is CASSSTGGRNIQYF. For the CDR3, the DNA is TGTGCCAGCAGTTCTACAGGGGGCAGGAACATTCAGTACTTC.

The V gene is TRBV4-3, the J gene TRBJ1-2; TRBD1 aligns across 7 bases. The CDR3 loop spans 16 amino acids. The ends lost 1 base at V and 4 bases at J; junction bases unmatched: 9. CDR1 is LGHNA and CDR2 is YSLEER in the germline V gene. CDR3 nucleotides: TGCGCCAGCAGCCAAGTCCGGCCGGACAGGAGCTATGGCTACACCTTC. Protein: CASSQVRPDRSYGYTF.

This clone came up a few times. The chain is built from TRBV4-3 and TRBJ2-5; D is unresolved. The CDR3 is made up of 13 amino acids. Germline CDR1 LGHNA, CDR2 YSLEER. V lost 4 bases and J 4 bases, leaving 10 bases between the germline ends. The CDR3 here is CASSPSLRETQYF. CDR3 in DNA: TGCGCCAGCAGCCCAAGTTTGCGAGAGACCCAGTACTTC.

This sequence joins TRBV28 and TRBJ2-2, with 7 bases fitting TRBD1. The CDR3 covers 16 residues. With V trimmed by 7 bases and J by 4 bases, 12 bases remained unmatched. The germline V gene encodes CDR1 MDHEN and CDR2 SYDVKM. The CDR3 spells CASKTGAGGPTGELFF. CDR3 bases: TGTGCCAGCAAGACTGGGGCAGGGGGACCCACCGGGGAGCTGTTTTTT.

The V call is TRBV5-1, the J call TRBJ1-1; 9 nucleotides match TRBD1. Germline CDR1 and CDR2: SGHRS and YFSETQ. This CDR3 has 15 amino acids. Trimming took 1 base from V and 1 from J; bases not matched to a gene: 2. CDR3 bases: TGCGCCAGCAGCTTGCTGACAGGGGGGAACACTGAAGCTTTCTTT. Residues: CASSLLTGGNTEAFF.

About this clone itself: Other DNA sequences from this sample encode an identical CDR3 as well. V usage is TRBV27 and J usage is TRBJ2-7, with D unclear. With 3 bases removed from V and 1 base from J, the gap between germline ends came to 7 bases. This CDR3 contains 13 residues. Germline V gene sequence: CDR1 MNHEY, CDR2 SMNVEV (reference sequence). CDR3 sequence reads: CASSLGRSYEQYF. The CDR3 DNA reads TGTGCCAGCAGTTTGGGCAGATCCTACGAGCAGTACTTC.

The gene calls are TRBV19 and TRBJ2-6; a possible D gene is TRBD1 (5 bases). Per germline, CDR1 LNHDA and CDR2 SQIVND (reference sequence). The CDR3 length is 15 residues. V lost 6 bases and J 0 bases, leaving 9 bases between the germline ends. The CDR3 here is CASSIDSSGANVLTF. The DNA for the CDR3 is TGTGCCAGTAGCATTGACAGCTCTGGGGCCAACGTCCTGACTTTC. The full variable domain, with the rest looked up from reference TRBV19 and TRBJ2-6, is DGGITQSPKYLFRKEGQNVTLSCEQNLNHDAMYWYRQDPGQGLRLIYYSQIVNDFQKGDIAEGYSVSREKKESFPLTVTSAQKNPTAFYLCASSIDSSGANVLTFGAGSRLTVL.

The chain carries TRBV18 and TRBJ2-2, with 9 bases matching TRBD1. Germline V gives CDR1 KGHSH, CDR2 LQKENI. V gave up 6 bases and J gave up 6 bases; unmatched junction bases: 8. The CDR3 consists of 15 residues. CDR3 sequence (DNA): TGTGCCAGCTCTCCCGGGACAGGGTACGCCGGGGAGCTGTTTTTT. This translates into CASSPGTGYAGELFF.

This chain links TRBV5-1 with TRBJ2-7; weak D call: TRBD1 (6 bases). Trimming shortened V by 0 bases and J by 2 bases, and 15 bases separated the two germline ends. CDR3 length: 16 amino acids. The germline V gene has CDR1 SGHRS and CDR2 YFSETQ. CDR3 in amino acids: CASSLVPGQTTYEQYF. The CDR3 DNA is TGCGCCAGCAGCTTGGTTCCCGGACAGACTACCTACGAGCAGTACTTC.

The CDR3 is CASSPPGSYEQYF. The CDR3 coding sequence is TGCGCCAGCAGCCCTCCAGGCTCCTACGAGCAGTACTTC. The chain recombines TRBV5-1 with TRBJ2-7; D is ambiguous. The CDR3 contains 13 residues. Trimming took 4 bases from V and 0 from J, leaving 8 bases between them. Germline CDR1 and CDR2: SGHRS and YFSETQ.

The chain joins TRBV10-3 to TRBJ1-3; 9 bases match TRBD1. V lost 6 bases and J lost 4; bases outside the gene matches: 1. The germline CDR1 and CDR2 sequences are ENHRY and SYGVKD. This CDR3 is 13 amino acids long. The CDR3, as DNA: TGTGCCATCAGCGGGACAGGGGGAAACACCATATATTTT. As protein: CAISGTGGNTIYF.

The J gene is TRBJ1-3, the V gene TRBV28; 7 bases line up with TRBD1. V shed 6 bases, J shed 4 bases, and the junction held 3 bases outside the gene matches. The CDR3 totals 13 residues. Germline values: CDR1 MDHEN, CDR2 SYDVKM. CDR3 residues: CASRTGPGNTIYF. The CDR3, as DNA: TGTGCCAGCAGGACAGGGCCAGGAAACACCATATATTTT. Full variable domain (outside the CDR3, taken from reference TRBV28 and TRBJ1-3): DVKVTQSSRYLVKRTGEKVFLECVQDMDHENMFWYRQDPGLGLRLIYFSYDVKMKEKGDIPEGYSVSREKKERFSLILESASTNQTSMYLCASRTGPGNTIYFGEGSWLTVV.

The chain recombines TRBV29-1 with TRBJ1-6, with 7 bases matching TRBD1. Trimming at V came to 5 bases and at J to 5 bases, leaving 9 bases not matched to a gene. The CDR3 covers 15 residues. In germline, CDR1 is SQVTM, CDR2 ANQGSEA. For the CDR3, the DNA is TGCAGCGTTCGATATGACAGGGTAGATAATTCACCCCTCCACTTT. Protein product: CSVRYDRVDNSPLHF.

This rearrangement joins TRBV6-6 to TRBJ1-5; D perhaps matches TRBD1 (6 bases). This CDR3 has 14 residues. V was shortened by 8 bases and J by 1 base, with 12 bases between the two germline ends. Per the germline V gene, CDR1 is MNHNY and CDR2 is SVGAGI (reference sequence). CDR3 region: CASHLQGSNQPQHF. The CDR3 nucleotides read TGTGCCAGCCATTTACAGGGCAGCAATCAGCCCCAGCATTTT.

A single count supports this clone. The chain is built from TRBV5-1 and TRBJ1-4; TRBD1 might be the D (5 bases). Germline V gives CDR1 SGHRS, CDR2 YFSETQ. Trimming removed 2 bases from V and 4 bases from J, with 9 bases in between. CDR3 length: 14 amino acids. DNA for the CDR3: TGCGCCAGCAGCTTTGACAGCTATAATGAAAAACTGTTTTTT. As protein: CASSFDSYNEKLFF.